Listed below are T cell receptor beta chains from one sample, sequenced in a study of blood T cell repertoires in COVID-19. Libraries were prepared by immunoSEQ multiplex PCR; TCRdb keeps only in-frame clonotypes and omits some of them. The table records approximately 220,000 clones, more than 80% of them present only once. Sequencing input: PBMCs or T cells enriched from blood (not recorded which). Receptors originate from a man aged 30-40 years who had recovered from COVID-19. The CDR3 runs from the conserved cysteine through the conserved F or W. D genes are given only for firm matches. Only some rows state a clone size, as once, few, many or a class for expanded clones.

>-|TRBV4-2|-|TRBJ2-7
CASSQEFPGSSYEQYF
TGTGCCAGCAGCCAAGAATTCCCCGGGAGCTCCTACGAGCAGTACTTC
>few|TRBV21-1|-|TRBJ1-1
CASSREVGNTEAFF
TGTGCCAGCAGCAGGGAGGTAGGGAACACTGAAGCTTTCTTT
>-|TRBV6-5|-|TRBJ1-1
CASSTAVRNTEAFF
TGTGCCAGCAGTACCGCGGTCCGGAACACTGAAGCTTTCTTT
>-|TRBV5-4|-|TRBJ1-2
CASSLAEGVGYTF
TGTGCCAGCAGCTTGGCCGAGGGGGTCGGCTACACCTTC
>-|TRBV6-5|-|TRBJ2-7
CASSYTGSYEQYF
TGTGCCAGCAGTTATACAGGGTCCTACGAGCAGTACTTC
>-|TRBV10-2|TRBD1|TRBJ2-5
CASSESRTGTLQETQYF
TGCGCCAGCAGTGAGTCAAGGACAGGGACGCTTCAAGAGACCCAGTACTTC
>few|TRBV4-3|-|TRBJ2-7
CASSQDSVGYEQYF
TGCGCCAGCAGCCAAGACAGTGTTGGCTACGAGCAGTACTTC
>-|TRBV25-1|-|TRBJ2-1
CASSSRRYNEQFF
TGTGCCAGCAGTTCCCGGAGGTACAATGAGCAGTTCTTC
>-|TRBV28|-|TRBJ1-1
CASSLMTSMNTEAFF
TGTGCCAGCAGTTTAATGACTAGTATGAACACTGAAGCTTTCTTT
>-|TRBV28|-|TRBJ2-2
CGTIFSNTGELFF
TGTGGGACTATATTCTCCAACACCGGGGAGCTGTTTTTT
>-|TRBV15|-|TRBJ2-1
CATSSSRVNEQFF
TGTGCCACCAGCAGTTCGAGGGTGAATGAGCAGTTCTTC
>once|TRBV5-4|-|TRBJ1-1
CASKNRGGNTEAFF
TGTGCCAGCAAAAATCGGGGAGGGAACACTGAAGCTTTCTTT
>-|TRBV30|TRBD1|TRBJ1-3
CAWSAGGNTIYF
TGTGCCTGGAGTGCAGGGGGCAACACCATATATTTT
>-|TRBV7-2|-|TRBJ1-5
CASSLGTIYSNQPQHF
TGTGCCAGCAGCTTAGGGACAATATATAGCAATCAGCCCCAGCATTTT
>-|TRBV2|TRBD1|TRBJ1-4
CASRGGQEKLFF
TGTGCCAGCAGGGGGGGACAGGAAAAACTGTTTTTT
>-|TRBV15|TRBD2|TRBJ2-5
CATSRAGGSETQYF
TGTGCCACCAGCAGAGCGGGAGGTTCTGAGACCCAGTACTTC
>-|TRBV27|TRBD2|TRBJ2-7
CASSLGGGAYEQYF
TGTGCCAGCAGTTTAGGCGGGGGAGCCTACGAGCAGTACTTC
>-|TRBV28|TRBD2|TRBJ2-5
CASQTSGTSGRAETQYF
TGTGCCAGCCAGACTTCCGGGACTAGCGGGAGGGCGGAGACCCAGTACTTC
>-|TRBV5-1|TRBD1|TRBJ2-5
CASSSSQGALAETQYF
TGCGCCAGCAGCTCCTCACAGGGGGCGCTGGCTGAGACCCAGTACTTC
>few|TRBV5-1|TRBD1|TRBJ1-2
CASSQPGTGVGYTF
TGCGCCAGCAGCCAACCCGGGACAGGGGTTGGCTACACCTTC
>-|TRBV7-8|-|TRBJ2-7
CASSPGGPRQYF
TGTGCCAGCAGCCCAGGGGGGCCACGGCAGTACTTC
>-|TRBV25-1|-|TRBJ2-1
CASSDPGSYNEQFF
TGTGCCAGCAGTGACCCTGGCAGCTACAATGAGCAGTTCTTC
>-|TRBV15|TRBD2|TRBJ2-7
CATSRGLAGYEQYF
TGTGCCACCAGCAGAGGGCTAGCGGGCTACGAGCAGTACTTC
>few|TRBV19|TRBD1|TRBJ2-5
CASNNRQGQETQYF
TGTGCCAGTAATAACCGACAGGGCCAAGAGACCCAGTACTTC
>-|TRBV6-5|-|TRBJ2-1
CASSYRTDSEQFF
TGTGCCAGCAGTTACCGAACCGACAGTGAGCAGTTCTTC
>-|TRBV6-1|TRBD1|TRBJ1-5
CASSEPSLETGVVSNQPQHF
TGTGCCAGCAGTGAACCCAGTTTGGAGACAGGGGTCGTTAGCAATCAGCCCCAGCATTTT
>-|TRBV6-2/TRBV6-3|TRBD2|TRBJ2-2
CASSPSGLTGELFF
TGTGCCAGCAGCCCTAGCGGGCTCACCGGGGAGCTGTTTTTT
>-|TRBV5-5|TRBD1|TRBJ1-2
CASSFDRDGYTF
TGTGCCAGCAGCTTCGACAGGGATGGCTACACCTTC
>-|TRBV5-1|-|TRBJ2-1
CASSGTAGAYNEQFF
TGCGCCAGCAGCGGGACAGCGGGGGCTTACAATGAGCAGTTCTTC
>-|TRBV13|TRBD2|TRBJ2-1
CASSEGLVDYNEQFF
TGTGCCAGCAGCGAGGGACTAGTTGACTACAATGAGCAGTTCTTC
>-|TRBV27|-|TRBJ1-5
CASSFGGPGTWGQPQHF
TGTGCCAGCAGTTTTGGGGGCCCGGGGACCTGGGGACAGCCCCAGCATTTT
>-|TRBV19|TRBD1|TRBJ2-1
CASSRTGSYNEQFF
TGTGCCAGTTCCCGGACAGGGTCCTACAATGAGCAGTTCTTC
>-|TRBV6-5|-|TRBJ1-1
CATWGGLNTEAFF
TGTGCCACATGGGGGGGCTTAAACACTGAAGCTTTCTTT
>once|TRBV6-5|TRBD2|TRBJ2-2
CASSAGTSSGELFF
TGTGCCAGCAGCGCCGGGACTAGCAGCGGGGAGCTGTTTTTT
>-|TRBV30|-|TRBJ2-7
CAWSVLGLRDEQYF
TGTGCCTGGAGTGTATTAGGACTACGCGACGAGCAGTACTTC
>-|TRBV24-1|-|TRBJ2-5
CATSHPDPGEPKETQYF
TGTGCCACCAGTCACCCGGACCCCGGGGAGCCTAAAGAGACCCAGTACTTC
>-|TRBV10-3|TRBD1|TRBJ1-2
CAISDPGQSFSNYGYTF
TGTGCCATCAGTGACCCGGGACAGTCCTTTTCTAACTATGGCTACACCTTC
>-|TRBV27|TRBD2|TRBJ2-3
CASSLYSASGGTDTQYF
TGTGCCAGCAGTTTATATTCGGCTAGCGGGGGCACAGATACGCAGTATTTT
>-|TRBV5-4|TRBD2|TRBJ2-7
CASSFISGSKNEQYF
TGTGCCAGCAGCTTCATTAGCGGGAGTAAGAACGAGCAGTACTTC
>-|TRBV10-3|TRBD1|TRBJ2-5
CAISRDRGIETQYF
TGTGCCATCAGCCGGGACAGGGGCATCGAGACCCAGTACTTC
>-|TRBV9|TRBD1|TRBJ2-3
CASSPDRDGTDTQYF
TGTGCCAGCAGCCCAGACAGGGATGGCACAGATACGCAGTATTTT
>-|TRBV16|-|TRBJ1-4
CASSQQGYGEKLFF
TGTGCCAGCAGCCAACAGGGTTACGGTGAAAAACTGTTTTTT
>-|TRBV7-9|TRBD1|TRBJ1-2
CASSSGQGGYGYTF
TGTGCCAGCAGCTCAGGACAGGGTGGCTATGGCTACACCTTC
>-|TRBV19|-|TRBJ1-1
CASSIDGGGVSANTEAFF
TGTGCCAGTAGTATAGATGGAGGTGGAGTTAGTGCGAACACTGAAGCTTTCTTT
>-|TRBV24-1|TRBD1|TRBJ2-1
CATSEAGTGAYNEQFF
TGTGCCACCAGTGAAGCCGGGACAGGGGCCTACAATGAGCAGTTCTTC
>-|TRBV7-9|TRBD2|TRBJ2-1
CASSSLAGVSNEQFF
TGTGCCAGCAGCTCCCTTGCGGGAGTTAGCAATGAGCAGTTCTTC
>-|TRBV6-1|TRBD1|TRBJ2-7
CASSERDRAAYEQYF
TGTGCCAGCAGTGAAAGGGACAGGGCCGCCTACGAGCAGTACTTC
>-|TRBV25-1|-|TRBJ2-3
CASSEQPLAGVTDTQYF
TGTGCCAGCAGTGAACAACCCCTAGCTGGCGTCACAGATACGCAGTATTTT
>-|TRBV11-2|-|TRBJ2-3
CASSFRSTDTQYF
TGTGCCAGCAGCTTCAGGTCCACAGATACGCAGTATTTT
>-|TRBV6-5|-|TRBJ2-6
CASSYGQPSGANVLTF
TGTGCCAGCAGTTATGGACAGCCCTCTGGGGCCAACGTCCTGACTTTC